This T cell receptor (beta chain) appears in the sequencing data of a study of response to subunit inactivated influenza vaccine. MiXCR was run by TCRdb on the RT-PCR reads, yielding one entry per CDR3 protein. The top ten clones hold 7.5% to 8% of a sample with about 700,000 distinct CDR3 sequences, about 15% of them seen once. This clonotype has just one count. Its antigen is unknown. The V end lost 5 bases, the J end lost 1 base, and 14 bases lay between the germline ends. The CDR3 runs to 15 residues. Germline CDR1 reads MDHEN; CDR2 reads SYDVKM. Study results and limitations: Authors suggested each seasonal influenza vaccination recruits few new T cells.

The chain is built from TRBV28 and TRBJ2-5; D might be TRBD2 (5 bases). Material: PBMCs from blood, obtained 14 to 15 days before vaccination. This sequence originates from a man between 45 and 60 years old who received an inactivated influenza vaccine. The CDR3: CASSPGLRVQETQYF. The CDR3 DNA reads TGTGCCAGCAGTCCCGGGTTGAGGGTCCAAGAGACCCAGTACTTC. Filled out from reference TRBV28 and TRBJ2-5, the complete variable domain reads DVKVTQSSRYLVKRTGEKVFLECVQDMDHENMFWYRQDPGLGLRLIYFSYDVKMKEKGDIPEGYSVSREKKERFSLILESASTNQTSMYLCASSPGLRVQETQYFGPGTRLLVL.